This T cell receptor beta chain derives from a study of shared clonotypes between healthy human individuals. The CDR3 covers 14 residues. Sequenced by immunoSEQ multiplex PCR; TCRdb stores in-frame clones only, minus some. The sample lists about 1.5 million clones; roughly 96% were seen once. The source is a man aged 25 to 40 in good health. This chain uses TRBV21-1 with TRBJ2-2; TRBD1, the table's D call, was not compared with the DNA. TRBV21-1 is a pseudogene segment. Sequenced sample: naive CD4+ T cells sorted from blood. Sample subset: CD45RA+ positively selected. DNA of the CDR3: TGTGCCAGCAGATTTCTACAGGCACCCGGGGAGCTGTTTTTT. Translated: CASRFLQAPGELFF.